Described below is a single T cell receptor (beta chain) sequence and its context. Antigen: not known. The data stem from a study of siplizumab effects on memory and regulatory T cells. Libraries were prepared by immunoSEQ multiplex PCR; TCRdb keeps only in-frame clonotypes and omits some of them. This sample has some 100,000 clones, with 91% found just once. Regarding the study as a whole: In unstimulated cells, naive T cells appeared more diverse than memory T cells and seemed major alloresponse contributors.

The CDR3 is made up of 14 amino acids. The V gene end was trimmed by 0 bases and the J gene end by 4 bases; junction bases not matched to a gene: 3. Germline V gene lookup returns CDR1 SGHRS and CDR2 YFSETQ. V is TRBV5-1 and J is TRBJ2-5; TRBD1 matches 7 bases. The sequence derives from a human donor in good health. Some clones in this sample may be carry-over from other donors' samples. Sequencing was carried out using CD4+ T cells sorted from blood. The CDR3: CASSLVTGRETQYF. CDR3 nucleotides: TGCGCCAGCAGCTTGGTGACAGGGAGAGAGACCCAGTACTTC. Together with reference TRBV5-1 and TRBJ2-5, the CDR3 gives the full variable domain: KAGVTQTPRYLIKTRGQQVTLSCSPISGHRSVSWYQQTPGQGLQFLFEYFSETQRNKGNFPGRFSGRQFSNSRSEMNVSTLELGDSALYLCASSLVTGRETQYFGPGTRLLVL.